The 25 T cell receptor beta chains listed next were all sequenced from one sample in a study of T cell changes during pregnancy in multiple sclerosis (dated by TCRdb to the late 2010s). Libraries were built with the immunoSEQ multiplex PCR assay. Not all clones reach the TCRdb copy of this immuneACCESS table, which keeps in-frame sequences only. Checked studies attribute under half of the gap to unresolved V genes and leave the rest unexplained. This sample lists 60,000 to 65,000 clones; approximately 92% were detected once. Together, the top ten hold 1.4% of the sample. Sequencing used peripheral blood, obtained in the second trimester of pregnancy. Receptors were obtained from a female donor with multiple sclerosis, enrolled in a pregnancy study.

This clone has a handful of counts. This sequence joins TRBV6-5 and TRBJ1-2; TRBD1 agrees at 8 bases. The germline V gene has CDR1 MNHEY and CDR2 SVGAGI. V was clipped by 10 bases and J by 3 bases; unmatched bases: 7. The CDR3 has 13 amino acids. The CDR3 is CATMTGADYGYTF. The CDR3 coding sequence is TGTGCCACCATGACAGGGGCTGACTATGGCTACACCTTC.

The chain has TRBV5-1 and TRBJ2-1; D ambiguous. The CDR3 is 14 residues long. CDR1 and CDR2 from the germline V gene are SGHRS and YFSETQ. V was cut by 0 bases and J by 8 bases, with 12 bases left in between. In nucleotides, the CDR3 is TGCGCCAGCAGCTTGGACGGCCTAGACTATGAGCAGTTCTTC. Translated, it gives CASSLDGLDYEQFF.

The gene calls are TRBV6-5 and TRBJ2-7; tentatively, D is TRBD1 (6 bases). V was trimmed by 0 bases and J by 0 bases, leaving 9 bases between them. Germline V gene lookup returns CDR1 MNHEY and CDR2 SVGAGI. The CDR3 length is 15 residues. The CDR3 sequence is CASSYSGQRSYEQYF. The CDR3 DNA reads TGTGCCAGCAGTTACTCAGGACAGCGCTCCTACGAGCAGTACTTC.

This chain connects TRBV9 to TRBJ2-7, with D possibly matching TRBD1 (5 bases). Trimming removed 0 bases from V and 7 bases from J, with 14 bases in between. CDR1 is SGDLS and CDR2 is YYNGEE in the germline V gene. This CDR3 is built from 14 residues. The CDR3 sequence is CASSVGGQGEEQYF. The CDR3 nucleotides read TGTGCCAGCAGCGTAGGGGGCCAGGGCGAAGAGCAGTACTTC.

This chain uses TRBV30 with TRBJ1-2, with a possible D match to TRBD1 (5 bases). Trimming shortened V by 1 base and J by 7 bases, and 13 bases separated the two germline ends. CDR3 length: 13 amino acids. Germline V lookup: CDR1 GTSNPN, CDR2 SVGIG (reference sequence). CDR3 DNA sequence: TGTGCCTGGAGTGGGTCAAAGGGGTTTGGCTACACCTTC. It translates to CAWSGSKGFGYTF.

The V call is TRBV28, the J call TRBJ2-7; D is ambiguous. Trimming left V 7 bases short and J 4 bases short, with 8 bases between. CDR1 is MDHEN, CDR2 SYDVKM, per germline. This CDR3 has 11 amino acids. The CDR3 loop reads CASTSFYEQYF. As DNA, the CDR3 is TGTGCCAGCACCTCCTTTTACGAGCAGTACTTC.

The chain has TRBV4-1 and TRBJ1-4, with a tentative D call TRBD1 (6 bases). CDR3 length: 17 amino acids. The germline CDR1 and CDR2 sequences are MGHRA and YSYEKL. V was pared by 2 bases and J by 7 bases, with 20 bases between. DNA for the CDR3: TGCGCCAGCAGCCAAAGGCAGGGGCCCACGGGAAGTGAAAAACTGTTTTTT. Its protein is CASSQRQGPTGSEKLFF.

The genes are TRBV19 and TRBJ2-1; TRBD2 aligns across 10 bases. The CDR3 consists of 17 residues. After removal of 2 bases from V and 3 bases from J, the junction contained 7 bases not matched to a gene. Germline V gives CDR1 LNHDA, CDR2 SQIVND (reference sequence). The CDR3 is CASSIISGRAVYNEQFF. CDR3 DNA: TGTGCCAGTAGTATAATCAGCGGGAGGGCCGTCTACAATGAGCAGTTCTTC.

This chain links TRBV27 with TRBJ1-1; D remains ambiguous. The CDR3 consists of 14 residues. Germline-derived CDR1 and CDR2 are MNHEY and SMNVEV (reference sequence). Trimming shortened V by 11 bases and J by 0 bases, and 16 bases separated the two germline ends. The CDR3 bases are TGTGCCGCCGGGGTTAGGGCTATGAACACTGAAGCTTTCTTT. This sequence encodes CAAGVRAMNTEAFF.

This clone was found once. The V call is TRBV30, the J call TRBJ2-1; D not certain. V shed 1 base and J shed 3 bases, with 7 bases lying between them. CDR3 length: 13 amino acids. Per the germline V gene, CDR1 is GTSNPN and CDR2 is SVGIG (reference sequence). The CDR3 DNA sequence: TGTGCCTGGAGTGCCTCTAGCTACAATGAGCAGTTCTTC. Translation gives CAWSASSYNEQFF.

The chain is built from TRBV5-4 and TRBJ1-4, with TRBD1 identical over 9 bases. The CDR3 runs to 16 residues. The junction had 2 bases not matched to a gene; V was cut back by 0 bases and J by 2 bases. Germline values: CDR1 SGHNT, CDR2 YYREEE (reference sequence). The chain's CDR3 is CASSLGGTGTNEKLFF. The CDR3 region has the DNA TGTGCCAGCAGCTTGGGTGGGACAGGGACTAATGAAAAACTGTTTTTT.

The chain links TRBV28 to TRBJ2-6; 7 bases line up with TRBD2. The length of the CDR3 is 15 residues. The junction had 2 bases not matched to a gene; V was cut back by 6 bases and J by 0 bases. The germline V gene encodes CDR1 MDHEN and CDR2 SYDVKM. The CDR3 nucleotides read TGTGCCAGCAGCCGGACTAGCTCTGGGGCCAACGTCCTGACTTTC. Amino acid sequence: CASSRTSSGANVLTF.

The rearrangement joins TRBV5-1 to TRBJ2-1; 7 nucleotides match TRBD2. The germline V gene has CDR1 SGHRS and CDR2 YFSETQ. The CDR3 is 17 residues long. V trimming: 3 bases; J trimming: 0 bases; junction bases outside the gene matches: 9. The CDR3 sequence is CASSYPSGTDSYNEQFF. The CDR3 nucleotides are TGCGCCAGCAGCTACCCTAGCGGAACCGACTCCTACAATGAGCAGTTCTTC.

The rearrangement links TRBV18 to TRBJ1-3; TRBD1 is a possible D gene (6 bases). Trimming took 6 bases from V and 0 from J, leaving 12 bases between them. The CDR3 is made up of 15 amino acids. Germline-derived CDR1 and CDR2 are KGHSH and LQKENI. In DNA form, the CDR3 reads TGTGCCAGCTCTCAAGGACAGAGCTCTGGAAACACCATATATTTT. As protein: CASSQGQSSGNTIYF. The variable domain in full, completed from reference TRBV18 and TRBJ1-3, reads NAGVMQNPRHLVRRRGQEARLRCSPMKGHSHVYWYRQLPEEGLKFMVYLQKENIIDESGMPKERFSAEFPKEGPSILRIQQVVRGDSAAYFCASSQGQSSGNTIYFGEGSWLTVV.

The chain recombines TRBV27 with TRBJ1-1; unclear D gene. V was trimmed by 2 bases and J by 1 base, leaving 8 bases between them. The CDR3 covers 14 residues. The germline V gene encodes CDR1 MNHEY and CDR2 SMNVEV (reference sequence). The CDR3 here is CASSLRGGNTEAFF. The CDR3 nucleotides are TGTGCCAGCAGTTTAAGAGGAGGGAACACTGAAGCTTTCTTT.

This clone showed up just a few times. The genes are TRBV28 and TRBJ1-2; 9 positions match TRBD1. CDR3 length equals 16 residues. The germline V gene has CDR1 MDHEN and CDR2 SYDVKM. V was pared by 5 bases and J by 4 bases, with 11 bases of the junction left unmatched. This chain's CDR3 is CASSPSGQGVLYGYTF. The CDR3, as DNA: TGTGCCAGCAGTCCGTCGGGACAGGGTGTACTCTATGGCTACACCTTC.

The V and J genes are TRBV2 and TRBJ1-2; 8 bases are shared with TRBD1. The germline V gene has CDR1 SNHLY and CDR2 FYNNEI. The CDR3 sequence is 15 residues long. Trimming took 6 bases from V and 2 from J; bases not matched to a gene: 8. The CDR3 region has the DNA TGTGCCAGCAGCATCGGGACAGGAGAAAACTATGGCTACACCTTC. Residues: CASSIGTGENYGYTF.

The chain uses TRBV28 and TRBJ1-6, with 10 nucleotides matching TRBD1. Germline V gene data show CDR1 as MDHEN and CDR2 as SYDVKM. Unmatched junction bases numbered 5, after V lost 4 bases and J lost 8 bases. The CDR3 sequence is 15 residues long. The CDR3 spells CASSSGQGSDSPLHF. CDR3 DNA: TGTGCCAGCAGTTCGGGACAGGGGTCTGATTCACCCCTCCACTTT.

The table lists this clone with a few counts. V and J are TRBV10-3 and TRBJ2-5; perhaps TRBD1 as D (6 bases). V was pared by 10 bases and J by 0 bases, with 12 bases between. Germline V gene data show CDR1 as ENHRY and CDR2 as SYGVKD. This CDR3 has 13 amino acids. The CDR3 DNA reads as TGTGCCACCGTCGGACAGTACCAAGAGACCCAGTACTTC. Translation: CATVGQYQETQYF.

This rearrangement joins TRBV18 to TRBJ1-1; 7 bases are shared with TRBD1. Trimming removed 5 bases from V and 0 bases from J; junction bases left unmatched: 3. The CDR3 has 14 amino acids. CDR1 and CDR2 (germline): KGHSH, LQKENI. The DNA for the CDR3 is TGTGCCAGCTCAACGGACAGGTTGAACACTGAAGCTTTCTTT. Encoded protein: CASSTDRLNTEAFF.

DNA of the CDR3: TGTGCCAGCTCAGGGACAGGGGATGGTGAAGCTTTCTTT. The encoded protein is CASSGTGDGEAFF. The chain combines TRBV18 with TRBJ1-1; TRBD1 agrees at 10 bases. The V segment lost 5 bases and the J segment 7 bases; nucleotides outside the gene matches: 4. In germline, CDR1 is KGHSH, CDR2 LQKENI. The CDR3 contains 13 residues.

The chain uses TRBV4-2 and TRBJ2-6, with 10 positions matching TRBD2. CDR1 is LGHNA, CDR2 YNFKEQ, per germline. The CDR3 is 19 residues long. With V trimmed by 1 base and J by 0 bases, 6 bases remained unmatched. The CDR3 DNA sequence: TGTGCCAGCAGCCAAGTAGGGACTAGCGCACTCTCTGGGGCCAACGTCCTGACTTTC. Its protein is CASSQVGTSALSGANVLTF.

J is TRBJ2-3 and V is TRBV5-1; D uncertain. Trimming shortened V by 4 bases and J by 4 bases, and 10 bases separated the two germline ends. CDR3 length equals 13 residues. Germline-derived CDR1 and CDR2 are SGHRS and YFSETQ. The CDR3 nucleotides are TGCGCCAGCAGCAATAGCCCGGCAGATACGCAGTATTTT. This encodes CASSNSPADTQYF.

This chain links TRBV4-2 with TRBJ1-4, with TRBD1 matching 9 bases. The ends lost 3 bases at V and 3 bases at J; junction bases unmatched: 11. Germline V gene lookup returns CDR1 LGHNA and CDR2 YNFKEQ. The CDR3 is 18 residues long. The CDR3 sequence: CASSQVPGQGLPNEKLFF. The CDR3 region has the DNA TGTGCCAGCAGCCAGGTTCCGGGACAGGGACTCCCTAATGAAAAACTGTTTTTT.

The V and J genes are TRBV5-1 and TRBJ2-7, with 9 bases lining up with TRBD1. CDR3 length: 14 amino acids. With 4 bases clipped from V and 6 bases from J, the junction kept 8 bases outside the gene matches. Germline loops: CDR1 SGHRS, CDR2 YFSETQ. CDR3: CASSGGQGVGEQYF. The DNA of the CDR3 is TGCGCCAGCAGCGGGGGACAGGGTGTGGGCGAGCAGTACTTC.